Detailed here is one T cell receptor beta chain. The entry originates in a study of blood T cell repertoires in COVID-19. V was shortened by 3 bases and J by 1 base, with 9 bases between the two germline ends. CDR3 size: 14 residues. CDR1 is SGHAT, CDR2 FQNNGV, per germline. Repertoires were generated with immunoSEQ multiplex PCR, while TCRdb's copy carries only in-frame clones and drops some. The sample gives around 42,000 clones, approximately 85% of which show up once; over 10% is in the top ten. The chain carries TRBV11-2 and TRBJ1-1; no reliable D call. This TCR was sampled from a woman aged 70-85 years in a cohort sampled during active COVID-19. Sample: peripheral blood. This CDR3 is CASSFGPTNTEAFF. CDR3 DNA sequence: TGTGCCAGCAGCTTTGGGCCTACGAACACTGAAGCTTTCTTT.